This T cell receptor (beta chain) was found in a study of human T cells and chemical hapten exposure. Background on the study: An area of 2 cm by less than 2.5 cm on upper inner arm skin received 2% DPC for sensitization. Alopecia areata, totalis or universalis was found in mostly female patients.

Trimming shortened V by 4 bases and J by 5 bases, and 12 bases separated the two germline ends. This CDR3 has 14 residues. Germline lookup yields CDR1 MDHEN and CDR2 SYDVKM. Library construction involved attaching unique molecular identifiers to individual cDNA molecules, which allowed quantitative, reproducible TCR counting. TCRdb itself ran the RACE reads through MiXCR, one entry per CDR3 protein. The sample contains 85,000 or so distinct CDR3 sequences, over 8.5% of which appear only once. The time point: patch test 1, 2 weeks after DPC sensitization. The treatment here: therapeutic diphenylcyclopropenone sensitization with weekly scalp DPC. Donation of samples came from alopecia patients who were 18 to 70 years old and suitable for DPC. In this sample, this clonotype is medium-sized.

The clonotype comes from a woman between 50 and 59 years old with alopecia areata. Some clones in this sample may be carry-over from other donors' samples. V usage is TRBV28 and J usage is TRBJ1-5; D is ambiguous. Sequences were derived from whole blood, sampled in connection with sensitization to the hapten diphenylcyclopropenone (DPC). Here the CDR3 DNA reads TGTGCCAGCAGTTATCAAGGGCTAGATCAGCCCCAGCATTTT. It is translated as CASSYQGLDQPQHF.